There are many counts of the clone carrying this T cell receptor beta chain. Its target is not known. The data were taken from a study of early T cells in non-severe SARS-CoV-2 infection. Study-level background: RNA in bulk from unsorted whole blood was sequenced, and chains were unpaired. Study-level findings and limits: Matches to VDJdb favored anti-spike CD8 responses and missed private and CD4 specificities.

In TCRdb, the 5' RACE reads were re-called with MiXCR into one record per CDR3 protein. The sample carries about 70,000 distinct CDR3 sequences, less than 5.5% recorded once. With 3 bases removed from V and 3 bases from J, the gap between germline ends came to 12 bases. The CDR3 totals 14 residues. The sample here was whole blood, taken at baseline. The TCR was taken from an adult who was a healthcare worker with PCR-confirmed SARS-CoV-2 infection or an uninfected control (not recorded which). The chain has TRBV12-3 or TRBV12-4 and TRBJ2-7; either TRBD1 or TRBD2 may supply D (6 bases each). DNA for the CDR3: TGTGCCAGCAGTTTTGGAGGGGGAAACTACGAGCAGTACTTC. It encodes CASSFGGGNYEQYF.